This T cell receptor beta chain was sequenced in a study of cytomegalovirus exposure and HLA in healthy donors. For the study at large: Around 80 million unique TCR sequences came from HLA-typed donors in an early release.

Vbeta (60) and Jbeta (13) primers were used in the PCR. Libraries were prepared by immunoSEQ multiplex PCR; TCRdb keeps only in-frame clonotypes and omits some of them. Of under 150,000 clones in the sample, approximately 69% were seen once. This clone was picked up a small number of times. Each donor's status was that of a healthy bone marrow donor. Sequenced input: PBMCs. This receptor was identified in a woman aged 40 to 50 in good health and CMV-seropositive.

The CDR3 protein is CASRGGTGGIGYTF. DNA for the CDR3: TGTGCCAGCAGGGGGGGGACAGGGGGCATTGGCTACACCTTC. V gene TRBV6-5 combines with J gene TRBJ1-2; 12 nucleotides match TRBD1. Germline-derived CDR1 and CDR2 are MNHEY and SVGAGI. V was pared by 6 bases and J by 7 bases, with 6 bases of the junction left unmatched. The CDR3 loop spans 14 amino acids.